The rows below give T cell receptor beta chains drawn from one sample of a study of shared clonotypes between healthy human individuals. Data came from immunoSEQ multiplex PCR; TCRdb stores just in-frame clones and leaves some out. The repertoire holds roughly 1 million clones, with around 78% as singletons. Sequenced: memory CD4+ T cells from PBMCs. The receptors come from a man between 18 and 29 years old in good health. Some clones in this sample may be carry-over from other donors' samples. Each CDR3 is given with its conserved first and last residue. A D gene is named only where the DNA matches it firmly. Only part of the rows carry a size: once, few, many, or a class if the clone is expanded.

j_gene | v_gene | len | d_gene | abundance | CDR3nt | CDR3aa
TRBJ2-7 | TRBV6-1 | 12 | TRBD2 | . | TGTGCCAGCAGGGGACTAGCCTACGAGCAGTACTTC | CASRGLAYEQYF
TRBJ2-7 | TRBV28 | 15 | TRBD1 | . | TGTGCCAGCAGCACACCGGGACAGGGGACCTACGAGCAGTACTTC | CASSTPGQGTYEQYF
TRBJ2-7 | TRBV28 | 12 | . | . | TGTGCCAGCAGTCTGGTCCCCTGGGAGCAGTACTTC | CASSLVPWEQYF
TRBJ2-7 | TRBV5-1 | 15 | . | . | TGCGCCAGCAGCTTGGTGGCGGGCTTCGGCTACGAGCAGTACTTC | CASSLVAGFGYEQYF
TRBJ2-2 | TRBV10-1 | 16 | . | . | TGCGCCAGCCCCCCCGCGACAGAGCCTGACACCGGGGAGCTGTTTTTT | CASPPATEPDTGELFF
TRBJ2-1 | TRBV18 | 13 | TRBD1 | . | TGTGCCAGCTCACGGACAGGGGACAATGAGCAGTTCTTC | CASSRTGDNEQFF
TRBJ1-1 | TRBV29-1 | 14 | TRBD1 | . | TGCAGCGTTGAACGTCGGACAGGGGACACTGAAGCTTTCTTT | CSVERRTGDTEAFF
TRBJ1-1 | TRBV10-3 | 12 | . | . | TGTGCCATCAGCGAAATGGACGGAGGAGCTTTCTTT | CAISEMDGGAFF
TRBJ2-7 | TRBV2 | 15 | . | . | TGTGCCAGCAGCCTCCGGACTCAAGCCAACTACGAGCAGTACTTC | CASSLRTQANYEQYF
TRBJ1-4 | TRBV7-6 | 17 | TRBD1 | . | TGTGCCAGCAGCTCGACGGGACAGGGTATTGCTTCTGAAAAACTGTTTTTT | CASSSTGQGIASEKLFF
TRBJ1-1 | TRBV6-1 | 15 | . | . | TGTGCCAGCAGTCCCCCCCAGGGGAGGTACACTGAAGCTTTCTTT | CASSPPQGRYTEAFF
TRBJ2-5 | TRBV6-1 | 16 | TRBD2 | . | TGTGCCAGCAGTGGAGGACTAGCGGGAAACCAAGAGACCCAGTACTTC | CASSGGLAGNQETQYF
TRBJ2-2 | TRBV5-1 | 14 | . | . | TGCGCCAGCAGCCCGGCCATTCCCACCGGGGAGCTGTTTTTT | CASSPAIPTGELFF
TRBJ2-7 | TRBV2 | 12 | TRBD1 | . | TGTGCCAGTGAGACAGGGTTGAGCGAGCAGTACTTC | CASETGLSEQYF
TRBJ1-1 | TRBV2 | 15 | . | many | TGTGCCAGCAGTGAACAGGGAGCGAGAGTTGCTGAAGCTTTCTTT | CASSEQGARVAEAFF
TRBJ1-3 | TRBV10-3 | 14 | . | . | TGTGCCATCACCCCGGACATGCCTGGAAACACCATATATTTT | CAITPDMPGNTIYF
TRBJ2-5 | TRBV7-9 | 11 | . | . | TGTGCCAGCGCCGGCCAAGAGACCCAGTACTTC | CASAGQETQYF
TRBJ1-1 | TRBV25-1 | 13 | . | few | TGTGCCAGCAGTGTTGAGTCGAACACTGAAGCTTTCTTT | CASSVESNTEAFF
TRBJ2-3 | TRBV29-1 | 13 | . | few | TGCAGCGTTGAAAACAGTCGCACAGATACGCAGTATTTT | CSVENSRTDTQYF
TRBJ2-1 | TRBV5-4 | 14 | . | . | TGTGCCAGCAGCCCATCAGGGCTACGGAATGAGCAGTTCTTC | CASSPSGLRNEQFF
TRBJ2-7 | TRBV2 | 15 | TRBD2 | . | TGTGCCAGCAGTGTTCTGCTAGCGGGATCCTACGAGCAGTACTTC | CASSVLLAGSYEQYF
TRBJ2-5 | TRBV28 | 14 | . | . | TGTGCCAGACTTGATAAAGCGTCGGCCGAGACCCAGTACTTC | CARLDKASAETQYF
TRBJ2-2 | TRBV7-3 | 17 | TRBD1 | . | TGTGCCAGCAGCTTAACCCGGGACAGGGCGGGCACCGGGGAGCTGTTTTTT | CASSLTRDRAGTGELFF
TRBJ2-3 | TRBV9 | 17 | TRBD2 | . | TGTGCCAGCAGCGAAGCACCTGGGACTAGCGCGAGGGATACGCAGTATTTT | CASSEAPGTSARDTQYF
TRBJ2-7 | TRBV28 | 15 | TRBD2 | . | TGTGCCAGCAGCCCTCTAGCGGGAGAAGTTTACGAGCAGTACTTC | CASSPLAGEVYEQYF
TRBJ1-1 | TRBV7-2 | 15 | TRBD1 | . | TGTGCCAGCAGCCAGCGGACAGGGTTGAACACTGAAGCTTTCTTT | CASSQRTGLNTEAFF
TRBJ2-7 | TRBV5-4 | 12 | TRBD1 | . | TGTGCCAGCGAGCGACAGGGCTACGAGCAGTACTTC | CASERQGYEQYF
TRBJ1-2 | TRBV2 | 10 | . | many | TGTGCCTCCGTGGCAGGTGGCTACACCTTC | CASVAGGYTF
TRBJ1-2 | TRBV27 | 14 | . | . | TGTGCCAGCAGTTTGCAGGGAACCCTCTCAGGCTACACCTTC | CASSLQGTLSGYTF
TRBJ2-3 | TRBV7-9 | 12 | . | . | TGTGCCAGCAGCCTTAGCGAGGATACGCAGTATTTT | CASSLSEDTQYF
TRBJ2-1 | TRBV2 | 13 | TRBD1 | . | TGTGCCAGCAGTGGACAGGGTCCCAATGAGCAGTTCTTC | CASSGQGPNEQFF
TRBJ2-3 | TRBV2 | 11 | . | . | TGTGCCAGCAGTGTTACAGATACGCAGTATTTT | CASSVTDTQYF
TRBJ1-5 | TRBV5-6 | 16 | TRBD1 | . | TGTGCCAGCAGCCGATGGACAGGGTCCGGCAATCAGCCCCAGCATTTT | CASSRWTGSGNQPQHF
TRBJ2-5 | TRBV28 | 11 | . | . | TGTGCCAGCAGCCGTAGGGAGACCCAGTACTTC | CASSRRETQYF
TRBJ1-5 | TRBV28 | 13 | . | once | TGTGCCAGCAGTTTGGTCCTGGAGCAGCCCCAGCATTTT | CASSLVLEQPQHF
TRBJ1-1 | TRBV5-6 | 15 | . | . | TGTGCCAGCAGCTTCGAGCCCAGGTCTTACACTGAAGCTTTCTTT | CASSFEPRSYTEAFF
TRBJ1-5 | TRBV9 | 15 | TRBD1 | once | TGTGCCAGCAGCGCTGGGACAGAACGATATCAGCCCCAGCATTTT | CASSAGTERYQPQHF
TRBJ2-7 | TRBV4-2 | 14 | . | . | TGTGCCAGCAGCCAAGACTTGGGTCACCGCGAGCAGTACTTC | CASSQDLGHREQYF
TRBJ2-3 | TRBV28 | 12 | . | . | TGTGCCAGCTTGGCTAGCACAGATACGCAGTATTTT | CASLASTDTQYF
TRBJ2-5 | TRBV10-1 | 14 | TRBD1 | . | TGCGCCAGCAGTGAAGGGACAGGCCTAGAGACCCAGTACTTC | CASSEGTGLETQYF
TRBJ2-7 | TRBV28 | 14 | . | many | TGTGCCAGCACGTCCTCGACAGGAGTGTACGAGCAGTACTTC | CASTSSTGVYEQYF
TRBJ1-2 | TRBV9 | 16 | TRBD1 | once | TGTGCCAGCAGCCCCTACCCCTCCGGGACAGGGATTCTCGGAGCCTTC | CASSPYPSGTGILGAF
TRBJ2-5 | TRBV29-1 | 14 | TRBD2 | . | TGCAGCGTTGAAGATACCGGGGGGAAGGAGACCCAGTACTTC | CSVEDTGGKETQYF
TRBJ2-5 | TRBV15 | 12 | . | . | TGTGCCACCAGCAAACTTCAAGAGACCCAGTACTTC | CATSKLQETQYF
TRBJ2-1 | TRBV9 | 15 | TRBD2 | few | TGTGCCAGCAGCGTAGATCCAGTCGGGGGGAATGAGCAGTTCTTC | CASSVDPVGGNEQFF
TRBJ2-6 | TRBV28 | 17 | . | . | TGTGCCAGCAGTCTAGGTGGGGCTCTCTCTGGGGCCAACGTCCTGACTTTC | CASSLGGALSGANVLTF
TRBJ2-2 | TRBV11-2 | 13 | . | . | TGTGCCAGCAGCCGAGTGAACACCGGGGAGCTGTTTTTT | CASSRVNTGELFF
TRBJ2-5 | TRBV7-7 | 15 | . | few | TGTGCCAGCAGCTTTCAAGCAGGGGATGGAGAGACCCAGTACTTC | CASSFQAGDGETQYF